A selection of T cell receptor beta chains follows, all from one sample in a study of control samples from healthy donors and cancer patients. The assay was immunoSEQ multiplex PCR, and TCRdb's table has in-frame clones only and misses some. The profile covers some 140,000 clones, with just under 95% appearing a single time and about 14% taken by the ten largest. Sequencing was done on a sample of PBMCs. The source is a man in his fifties or sixties with colorectal cancer. Both conserved end residues are part of each CDR3. The D gene is left open where the match is weak. A clone size is listed for some rows: how often the clone was seen (once, few, many), or a class if it is expanded.

TRBJ1-1 . . TRBV29-1 TGCAGCGTTGAAGGTGGGGCAGGGAAGGGCACTGAAGCTTTCTTT CSVEGGAGKGTEAFF
TRBJ2-6 . . TRBV6-5 TGTGCCAGCAGTTACTCAGGATCTGGGGCCAACGTCCTGACTTTC CASSYSGSGANVLTF
TRBJ2-7 . . TRBV12-3/TRBV12-4 TGTGCCAGCACTCTTCAGGTTTCCTACGAGCAGTACTTC CASTLQVSYEQYF
TRBJ2-1 once . TRBV5-4 TGTGCCAGCAGGTCCGGGACGGGGGCCTACAATGAGCAGTTCTTC CASRSGTGAYNEQFF
TRBJ1-4 . . TRBV5-4 TGTGCCAGCAGCGGCGGTCCCGTAGCAACTAATGAAAAACTGTTTTTT CASSGGPVATNEKLFF
TRBJ2-1 . TRBD1 TRBV19 TGTGCCAGTAGCCTCACAGGGGGCCTCTACAATGAGCAGTTCTTC CASSLTGGLYNEQFF
TRBJ2-2 . . TRBV7-2 TGTGCCAGCAGCCGCTACCTTGGGCCATACACCGGGGAGCTGTTTTTT CASSRYLGPYTGELFF
TRBJ2-3 . TRBD2 TRBV5-5 TGTGCCAGCAGCCTAGCGGGGGGGGTCACAGATACGCAGTATTTT CASSLAGGVTDTQYF
TRBJ1-2 . . TRBV19 TGTGCCAGTAGTCTCGACAGTAACTATGGCTACACCTTC CASSLDSNYGYTF
TRBJ1-2 . TRBD1 TRBV6-5 TGTGCCAGCAGGCGCTGGACAGGGCAATCCTATGGCTACACCTTC CASRRWTGQSYGYTF
TRBJ2-5 . TRBD1 TRBV7-2 TGTGCCAGCAGCATTTCCGGGACAGGGAAAGAGACCCAGTACTTC CASSISGTGKETQYF
TRBJ1-1 . TRBD1 TRBV19 TGTGCCAGTAGTATATTGGTCAGGGGGCTTTGGCGAGCTTTCTTT CASSILVRGLWRAFF
TRBJ1-2 . TRBD1 TRBV30 TGTGCCTGGAGTGAGGCCGTAGGGGGCTGGGGCTACACCTTC CAWSEAVGGWGYTF
TRBJ1-3 once . TRBV10-3 TGTGCCATCAGTACAGGCCCGGCTAGCGCTGGAAACACCATATATTTT CAISTGPASAGNTIYF
TRBJ1-3 . . TRBV25-1 TGTGCCAGCAGTGAATCGGGGGCCTCTGGAAACACCATATATTTT CASSESGASGNTIYF
TRBJ1-1 . . TRBV5-5 TGTGCCAGCAGCTTTCGGGGAGGGATCCCTGAAGCTTTCTTT CASSFRGGIPEAFF
TRBJ1-5 . TRBD1 TRBV7-7 TGTGCCAGCAGCTACGGGACAGAAAAAAGCAATCAGCCCCAGCATTTT CASSYGTEKSNQPQHF
TRBJ1-2 . . TRBV19 TGTGCCAGTAACAATAACTATGGCTACACCTTC CASNNNYGYTF
TRBJ2-7 . TRBD2 TRBV7-2 TGTGCCAGCGCAAGCGGGGGCCCGATCTACGAGCAGTACTTC CASASGGPIYEQYF
TRBJ1-2 once . TRBV2 TGTGCCAGCAGGGGAGCGGGGGGCGAAGACTATGGCTACACCTTC CASRGAGGEDYGYTF
TRBJ1-1 . TRBD1 TRBV7-9 TGTGCCAGCAGTTCCAGGGGGGACACTGAAGCTTTCTTT CASSSRGDTEAFF
TRBJ1-1 . . TRBV27 TGTGCCAGCAGCCAAGGGAACACTGAAGCTTTCTTT CASSQGNTEAFF
TRBJ1-5 . . TRBV5-1 TGCGCCAGCAGCCTAACCGGCGTCGGGGGCAATCAGCCCCAGCATTTT CASSLTGVGGNQPQHF
TRBJ2-5 . . TRBV9 TGTGCCAGCAGCGTAGGCCACGCGGTACAAGAGACCCAGTACTTC CASSVGHAVQETQYF
TRBJ2-1 once TRBD2 TRBV6-5 TGTGCCAGCAGATACGGGACTAGCGGGGGCGATGAGCAGTTCTTC CASRYGTSGGDEQFF
TRBJ2-7 . TRBD2 TRBV5-8 TGTGCCAGCAGCTTGGCTAGCGGGGGCCTCTCCTCCTACGAGCAGTACTTC CASSLASGGLSSYEQYF
TRBJ1-5 . TRBD1 TRBV6-5 TGTGCCAGCAGGCAGGGGGATCAGCCCCAGCATTTT CASRQGDQPQHF
TRBJ1-2 . . TRBV25-1 TGTGCCAGCAGTGATTACAGGGCGTGGGATAGTGGCTACACCTTC CASSDYRAWDSGYTF
TRBJ2-7 . TRBD1 TRBV2 TGTGCCAGCAGTGGGTTCTGGGACAGTACCTACGAGCAGTACTTC CASSGFWDSTYEQYF
TRBJ2-5 . TRBD2 TRBV3-1/TRBV3-2 TGTGCCAGCTCCGAGGGAGGGGAGACCCAGTACTTC CASSEGGETQYF
TRBJ1-1 . TRBD1 TRBV5-1 TGCGCCAGCAGCTGGGGACAGGGTGCATCGTACACTGAAGCTTTCTTT CASSWGQGASYTEAFF
TRBJ2-7 . TRBD1 TRBV28 TGTGCCAGCACACTCCCGGGACAGGGGTCCTACGAGCAGTACTTC CASTLPGQGSYEQYF
TRBJ2-6 . . TRBV25-1 TGTGCCAGCAGTCCCACCGGAGGGGGTTACTCTGGGGCCAACGTCCTGACTTTC CASSPTGGGYSGANVLTF
TRBJ2-3 . . TRBV5-1 TGCGCCAGCAGCTTAGGGCTAGCCGGCACAGATACGCAGTATTTT CASSLGLAGTDTQYF
TRBJ1-2 . TRBD1 TRBV5-1 TGCGCCAGCAGCTTGTCTTGGACAGGGGGAGGAGGCTACACCTTC CASSLSWTGGGGYTF
TRBJ1-2 . . TRBV5-4 TGTGCCAGCAGGCCGGAGTGGACTAAGGGTGGCTACACCTTC CASRPEWTKGGYTF
TRBJ2-3 . . TRBV7-9 TGTGCCAGCAGCTACAGCACAGATACGCAGTATTTT CASSYSTDTQYF
TRBJ2-5 few . TRBV12-3/TRBV12-4 TGTGCCAGCGCAAGAAAGACCCAGTACTTC CASARKTQYF
TRBJ2-7 . . TRBV7-9 TGTGCCAGCAGCTCCTTGAAGAGTACCAGCTCCTACGAGCAGTACTTC CASSSLKSTSSYEQYF
TRBJ1-5 once . TRBV12-3/TRBV12-4 TGTGCCAGCAGTATCGGGGAGCCCCAGCATTTT CASSIGEPQHF
TRBJ2-7 . TRBD1 TRBV30 TGTGCCTGGAGTGTACTCCAGGGGGCCTACGAGCAGTACTTC CAWSVLQGAYEQYF
TRBJ1-1 . . TRBV18 TGTGCCAGCTCACCACCCGGCGTCAGGGACACTGAAGCTTTCTTT CASSPPGVRDTEAFF
TRBJ2-1 few TRBD2 TRBV6-2/TRBV6-3 TGTGCCAGCAGTTACGTGGGCTCGGGGGGAGTGAATGAGCAGTTCTTC CASSYVGSGGVNEQFF
TRBJ1-5 . TRBD1 TRBV2 TGTGCCAGCAGGGAAGGGACAGGGGGCAATCAGCCCCAGCATTTT CASREGTGGNQPQHF
TRBJ2-1 . . TRBV6-1 TGTGCCAGCAGTGAAGCTTTTGCGGGCAATGAGCAGTTCTTC CASSEAFAGNEQFF
TRBJ1-4 . TRBD1 TRBV27 TGTGCCAGCAGCTCCGGGAGGGGGCAAAGTAATGAAAAACTGTTTTTT CASSSGRGQSNEKLFF
TRBJ1-6 . TRBD1 TRBV6-5 TGTGCCAGCAGTTCCGGGACAGGGTTAAATTCACCCCTCCACTTT CASSSGTGLNSPLHF